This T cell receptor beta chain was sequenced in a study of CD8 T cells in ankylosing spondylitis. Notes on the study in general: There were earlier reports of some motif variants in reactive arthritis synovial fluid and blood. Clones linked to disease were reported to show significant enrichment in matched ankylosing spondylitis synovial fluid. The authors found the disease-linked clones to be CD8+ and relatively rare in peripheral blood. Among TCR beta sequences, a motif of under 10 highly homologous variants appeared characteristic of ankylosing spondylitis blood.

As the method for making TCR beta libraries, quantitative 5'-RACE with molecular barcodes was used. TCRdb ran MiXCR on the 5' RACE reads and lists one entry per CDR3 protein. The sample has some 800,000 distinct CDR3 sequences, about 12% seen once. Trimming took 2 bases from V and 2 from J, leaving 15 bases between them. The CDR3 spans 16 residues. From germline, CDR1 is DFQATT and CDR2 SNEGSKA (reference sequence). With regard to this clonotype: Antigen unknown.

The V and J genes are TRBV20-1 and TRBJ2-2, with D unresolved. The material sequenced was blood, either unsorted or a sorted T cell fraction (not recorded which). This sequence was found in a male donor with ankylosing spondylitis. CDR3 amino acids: CSARKVLEYNTGELFF. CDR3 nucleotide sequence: TGCAGTGCTAGAAAAGTGCTCGAATATAACACCGGGGAGCTGTTTTTT.